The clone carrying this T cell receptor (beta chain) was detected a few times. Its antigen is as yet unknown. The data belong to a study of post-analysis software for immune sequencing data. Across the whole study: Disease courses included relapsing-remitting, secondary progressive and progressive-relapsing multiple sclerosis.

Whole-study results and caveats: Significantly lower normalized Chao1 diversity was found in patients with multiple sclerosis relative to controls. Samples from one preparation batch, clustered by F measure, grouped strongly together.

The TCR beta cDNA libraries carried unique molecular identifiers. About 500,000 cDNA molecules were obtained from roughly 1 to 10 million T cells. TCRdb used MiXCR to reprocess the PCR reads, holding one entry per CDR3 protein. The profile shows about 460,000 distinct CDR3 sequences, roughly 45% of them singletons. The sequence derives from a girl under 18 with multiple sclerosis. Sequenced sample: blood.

The DNA of the CDR3 is TGCAGTGCTAGAGGGGGTGGACAGGCCTTTGAAAAACTGTTTTTT. This sequence encodes CSARGGGQAFEKLFF. The chain carries TRBV20-1 and TRBJ1-4, with 7 bases lining up with TRBD1. CDR1 and CDR2 (germline): DFQATT, SNEGSKA (reference sequence). The CDR3 is 15 amino acids. Trimming at V came to 1 base and at J to 7 bases, leaving 9 bases not matched to a gene.